The T cell receptor beta chain under discussion was sequenced for a study of T cell repertoires in cytomegalovirus infection. Whole-study findings and limits: Carriers of CMV plus the relevant HLA were identified by cumulative public TCR beta family frequency.

Each CDR3 protein is one row after TCRdb ran MiXCR on the reads. This sample has hundreds of thousands of distinct CDR3 sequences, with 15% to 20% found just once. V was pared by 3 bases and J by 2 bases, with 11 bases between. The CDR3 length is 14 residues. Germline CDR1 and CDR2: SNHLY and FYNNEI. This clonotype was counted a few times. Its antigen is as yet unknown. The chain recombines TRBV2 with TRBJ2-7, with a weak D call TRBD1 (7 bases). The clonotype originates from a human donor in good health (CMV status not recorded). Some clones in this sample may be carry-over from other donors' samples. Sequencing used PBMCs. As DNA, the CDR3 is TGTGCCAGCAGTGAGCAGGGGGGAACCTACGAGCAGTACTTC. Residues: CASSEQGGTYEQYF.